This T cell receptor beta chain was recorded in a study of response to subunit inactivated influenza vaccine. Whole-study results and caveats: Authors suggested each seasonal flu vaccination may recruit only limited numbers of new T cells.

Trimming removed 4 bases from V and 4 bases from J; junction bases left unmatched: 7. CDR1 is SGHRS and CDR2 is YFSETQ in the germline V gene. The CDR3 loop spans 14 amino acids. Concerning this clonotype: The antigen is undetermined.

MiXCR, applied by TCRdb to the RT-PCR reads, yields one record per CDR3 protein. This table has about 780,000 distinct CDR3 sequences, 15% to 20% appearing once. The sample in question was PBMCs from blood, obtained more than 4 days after vaccination. The TCR was taken from a man aged 50-60 years who received an inactivated influenza vaccine. This chain joins TRBV5-1 and TRBJ2-7, with 8 bases identical to TRBD2. Here the CDR3 reads CASSRGGTIYEQYF. The DNA of the CDR3 is TGCGCCAGCAGCCGGGGGGGTACTATTTACGAGCAGTACTTC.